This TCR beta chain was observed in a study of shared clonotypes between healthy human individuals. Whole-study findings and limits: Clonotypes which were not shared had lower generation probabilities than clonotypes that all four donors shared. Among several donors, roughly 5% of naive CD4 clonotypes were found in common.

The CDR3 is 14 residues long. CDR1 is SGHRS and CDR2 is YFSETQ in the germline V gene. V was trimmed by 6 bases and J by 4 bases, leaving 13 bases between them. The protocol was immunoSEQ multiplex PCR, while the TCRdb copy is restricted to in-frame clones and leaves out a portion. Of about 980,000 clones listed, 76% are singletons. This clone turned up a few times. Antigen specificity is unknown. What was sequenced was memory CD4+ T cells sorted from blood. The subset was: CD45RA-negative fraction. The chain uses TRBV5-1 and TRBJ1-4, with a tentative D call TRBD1 (6 bases). The receptor's source is a man aged 18 to 35 in good health. The CDR3: CASTADRLNEKLFF. For the CDR3, the DNA is TGCGCCAGCACAGCGGACAGACTTAATGAAAAACTGTTTTTT.